This record looks at one T cell receptor beta chain sequence and its context. The antigen remains undetermined. This record belongs to a study of blood T cells in healthy people across ages. Primed by a sample-barcoded 5' primer and a J-beta primer mix, a second PCR proceeded for 7 to 11 cycles. From the 5' RACE reads, TCRdb called clonotypes with MiXCR, one entry per CDR3 protein. Here the sample spans about 780,000 distinct CDR3 sequences, around a quarter being singletons. The study, taken as a whole, reports: TCR beta diversity per million T cells fell roughly linearly with age.

Another study also made use of these data, one on T cells of mothers and their children.

The sample was blood. This clonotype was sampled from a boy aged 5-17 years in good health.

For the CDR3, the DNA is TGTGCCAGCAGTGCGAGGGGGGGCGGCGCAGATACGCAGTATTTT. This encodes CASSARGGGADTQYF. This chain joins TRBV25-1 and TRBJ2-3; tentatively, D is TRBD2 (7 bases). Germline CDR1 MGHDK, CDR2 SYGVNS. Trimming took 4 bases from V and 4 from J, leaving 15 bases between them. This CDR3 contains 15 residues.